The 18 T cell receptor beta chains below all came from one sample that was sequenced in a study of shared clonotypes between healthy human individuals. Assay: immunoSEQ multiplex PCR; the TCRdb copy retains only in-frame clones and omits some. The sample holds around 940,000 clones, 76% seen once. Sequencing input: memory CD4+ T cells sorted from blood. As for subset: CD45RA-negative fraction. These receptors were taken from a man aged 18 to 29 in good health.

V usage is TRBV9 and J usage is TRBJ2-5; tentative D call: TRBD2 (7 bases). Germline values: CDR1 SGDLS, CDR2 YYNGEE. The CDR3 loop spans 16 amino acids. V dropped 0 bases and J dropped 1 base, with 13 bases sitting between them. Written as DNA, the CDR3 is TGTGCCAGCAGCGTAGGGATGGCGGGGGCCCAAGAGACCCAGTACTTC. Translating gives CASSVGMAGAQETQYF.

The chain's CDR3 is CASSRRAGGTGIDEQYF. The CDR3 nucleotides are TGTGCCAGCAGTCGACGGGCAGGTGGGACAGGGATCGACGAGCAGTACTTC. The chain carries TRBV7-9 and TRBJ2-7; 9 bases align to TRBD1. Unmatched junction bases numbered 17, after V lost 6 bases and J lost 5 bases. The CDR3 contains 17 residues. Germline CDR1 is SEHNR and CDR2 is FQNEAQ (reference sequence).

The genes are TRBV6-5 and TRBJ2-7; 9 nucleotides agree with TRBD2. After removal of 2 bases from V and 2 bases from J, the junction contained 4 bases not matched to a gene. The CDR3 extends over 15 amino acids. The germline V gene encodes CDR1 MNHEY and CDR2 SVGAGI. The CDR3 bases are TGTGCCAGCAGTTACAGGGCTAGCGGGGCCTACGAGCAGTACTTC. Protein sequence: CASSYRASGAYEQYF.

This clone was recorded once. V and J are TRBV6-1 and TRBJ2-3; maybe TRBD1 (6 bases). Germline V gene lookup returns CDR1 MNHNS and CDR2 SASEGT. This CDR3 region has 14 residues. V lost 1 base, J lost 8 bases, and 13 bases lay in between. The CDR3 loop reads CASSEGLEGGTQYF. CDR3 coding DNA: TGTGCCAGCAGTGAAGGTCTAGAAGGGGGTACGCAGTATTTT.

The chain combines TRBV2 with TRBJ2-5; D is undetermined. The V and J ends lost 6 bases and 4 bases respectively, with 18 bases between them. The CDR3 is 15 amino acids. Germline values: CDR1 SNHLY, CDR2 FYNNEI. The CDR3 DNA follows: TGTGCCAGCAGCCCCGGATGGATGATGGGAGAGACCCAGTACTTC. It yields the protein CASSPGWMMGETQYF.

Worth noting for this clone: Different DNA sequences within this sample yield the same CDR3. The chain uses TRBV7-9 and TRBJ2-3; 7 nucleotides match TRBD2. CDR3 length: 15 amino acids. J was trimmed by 2 bases and V by 1 base; bases with no gene match: 3. Germline V CDR1 and CDR2: SEHNR, FQNEAQ (reference sequence). CDR3 nucleotides: TGTGCCAGCAGCTTAGGTGGGGGGGACACAGATACGCAGTATTTT. The encoded protein is CASSLGGGDTDTQYF.

The rearrangement joins TRBV28 to TRBJ2-7; TRBD1 matches at 11 bases. The CDR3 sequence is 18 residues long. Germline CDR1 and CDR2: MDHEN and SYDVKM. Trimming cost V 5 bases and J 0 bases; bases outside gene matches: 12. The CDR3 DNA reads as TGTGCCAGCAGTCTCCAAATATCGGGACAGGGGGTCTCCTACGAGCAGTACTTC. It yields the protein CASSLQISGQGVSYEQYF.

J is TRBJ2-7 and V is TRBV7-2; 9 bases match TRBD2. V lost 6 bases, J lost 3 bases, and 9 bases stayed unmatched. There are 15 residues in the CDR3. CDR1 SGHTA and CDR2 FQGNSA come from the germline V gene. The CDR3 DNA is TGTGCCAGCAGGAGTAGCGGGAGCCCTATCTACGAGCAGTACTTC. It encodes CASRSSGSPIYEQYF.

This sequence joins TRBV2 and TRBJ1-1, with 9 nucleotides matching TRBD1. V was pared by 7 bases and J by 1 base, with 4 bases of the junction left unmatched. Germline values: CDR1 SNHLY, CDR2 FYNNEI. CDR3 length: 14 residues. CDR3 loop: CASKSGQGNTEAFF. CDR3 DNA sequence: TGTGCCAGCAAGTCGGGACAGGGGAACACTGAAGCTTTCTTT.

The chain links TRBV5-5 to TRBJ2-3, with D unresolved. V lost 1 base and J lost 4, with 10 bases in between. CDR3 length equals 14 residues. The germline CDR1 and CDR2 sequences are SGHKS and YYEKEE (reference sequence). CDR3 bases: TGTGCCAGCAGCTTGACGTTTGGGTCAGATACGCAGTATTTT. It specifies CASSLTFGSDTQYF.

V usage is TRBV19 and J usage is TRBJ1-6, with D maybe TRBD1 (5 bases). Germline CDR1 reads LNHDA; CDR2 reads SQIVND (reference sequence). Trimming stripped 3 bases from V and 14 bases from J, with 17 bases between. CDR3 length equals 14 residues. This CDR3 is CASSIADSFGTLHF. The CDR3 DNA reads as TGTGCCAGTAGTATCGCAGACAGCTTCGGGACCCTCCACTTT.

This clone was found a few times. V gene TRBV5-1 combines with J gene TRBJ1-3; 9 bases match TRBD1. The CDR3 has 17 amino acids. The V gene end was trimmed by 0 bases and the J gene end by 3 bases; junction bases not matched to a gene: 7. Germline lookup yields CDR1 SGHRS and CDR2 YFSETQ. CDR3 loop: CASSLGPQGAGGNTIYF. The CDR3 coding sequence is TGCGCCAGCAGCTTGGGGCCACAGGGGGCAGGTGGAAACACCATATATTTT.

CDR3 loop: CASSSTGGFEQFF. CDR3 nucleotide sequence: TGTGCCAGCAGTTCGACAGGGGGCTTTGAGCAGTTCTTC. The chain combines TRBV6-4 with TRBJ2-1, with TRBD1 identical over 10 bases. V shed 5 bases, J shed 9 bases, and the junction held 4 bases outside the gene matches. The CDR3 runs 13 residues. Germline loops: CDR1 MRHNA, CDR2 SNTAGT.

The table lists this clone with a few counts. The chain recombines TRBV4-1 with TRBJ2-2; TRBD1 matches at 7 bases. V trimming: 2 bases; J trimming: 2 bases; junction bases outside the gene matches: 5. This CDR3 has 16 amino acids. From germline, CDR1 is MGHRA and CDR2 YSYEKL. The CDR3 bases are TGCGCCAGCAGCCAAACCGGACAGGCTAACACCGGGGAGCTGTTTTTT. Protein sequence: CASSQTGQANTGELFF.

This sequence joins TRBV19 and TRBJ2-7, with 7 nucleotides matching TRBD1. Germline V gene lookup returns CDR1 LNHDA and CDR2 SQIVND (reference sequence). CDR3 size: 11 residues. J lost 9 bases, V lost 5 bases, and 4 bases had no gene match. CDR3 nucleotides: TGTGCCAGTAGTCCGGGACAGCTGCAGTACTTC. It encodes CASSPGQLQYF.

J is TRBJ2-1 and V is TRBV29-1; maybe TRBD1 (6 bases). Germline CDR1 is SQVTM and CDR2 is ANQGSEA. CDR3 length: 13 residues. V lost 7 bases and J lost 0, with 10 bases in between. The CDR3 loop reads CSAADSSYNEQFF. CDR3 nucleotide sequence: TGCAGCGCCGCGGACAGCTCCTACAATGAGCAGTTCTTC.

The CDR3, as DNA: TGTGCCAGCAGAGGACGGGCCTCCTATAATTCACCCCTCCACTTT. It yields the protein CASRGRASYNSPLHF. The rearrangement joins TRBV28 to TRBJ1-6; no definite D call. Germline CDR1 reads MDHEN; CDR2 reads SYDVKM. CDR3 size: 15 residues. The V gene lost 6 bases and the J gene lost 0 bases, with 9 bases spanning the gap.

CDR3 DNA: TGTGCCAGCAGCGTGGGACGTCTAGCCTACGAGCAGTACTTC. Amino acid sequence: CASSVGRLAYEQYF. The V and J genes are TRBV13 and TRBJ2-7, with D possibly called TRBD1 or TRBD2 (5 bases each). The germline V gene has CDR1 PRHDT and CDR2 FYEKMQ (reference sequence). The CDR3 is 14 residues long. V shed 5 bases and J shed 2 bases, with 13 bases lying between them.